These 26 T cell receptor beta chains share one sample of origin, sequenced in a study. TCRdb used MiXCR to reprocess the RT-PCR reads, holding one entry per CDR3 protein. Among approximately 720,000 distinct CDR3 sequences listed, 12% to 15% were seen once. The sequencing sample was made of memory CD4+ T cells from blood. The source of these receptors is a female donor in good health, serving as a healthy control.

CDR3 region: CASSLMQSFNQPQHF. CDR3 nucleotide sequence: TGTGCCAGCAGTTTGATGCAAAGCTTCAATCAGCCCCAGCATTTT. This chain links TRBV12-3 or TRBV12-4 with TRBJ1-5; no clear D. This CDR3 is built from 15 residues. The V gene lost 3 bases and the J gene lost 3 bases, with 12 bases spanning the gap.

This clonotype was detected ten times or more. The V call is TRBV2, the J call TRBJ2-7; D unclear. Trimming took 6 bases from V and 6 from J, leaving 21 bases between them. CDR3 length: 15 amino acids. Looked up from germline, CDR1 is SNHLY and CDR2 is FYNNEI. DNA of the CDR3: TGTGCCAGCAGCCGGACGGATGCCAACCTCTCCGAGCAGTACTTC. This sequence encodes CASSRTDANLSEQYF.

This clonotype was counted once. A read error may be the cause here, since a much bigger clone is one base away. This chain links TRBV6-5 with TRBJ2-7; D might be TRBD1 (5 bases). The V end was cut by 0 bases, the J end by 6 bases, with 15 bases between. Germline V lookup: CDR1 MNHEY, CDR2 SVGAGI. This CDR3 region has 15 residues. CDR3 sequence: CASSYSDNSAFEQYF. CDR3 nucleotide sequence: TGTGCCAGCAGTTACTCGGACAATTCCGCCTTCGAGCAGTACTTC.

The rearrangement joins TRBV4-1 to TRBJ2-3; TRBD1 agrees at 9 bases. CDR1 and CDR2 from the germline V gene are MGHRA and YSYEKL. The CDR3 contains 16 residues. With 0 bases clipped from V and 5 bases from J, the junction kept 6 bases outside the gene matches. The CDR3, as DNA: TGCGCCAGCAGCCAAGATGGGACAGGGCGTGGAGATACGCAGTATTTT. Translation: CASSQDGTGRGDTQYF.

This clonotype occurred a few times. The chain recombines TRBV12-3 or TRBV12-4 with TRBJ1-2; 8 positions agree with TRBD1. With 6 bases clipped from V and 7 bases from J, the junction kept 10 bases outside the gene matches. CDR3 size: 14 residues. The CDR3 DNA sequence: TGTGCCAGCAGCATGGGGACAGGCCGAGGTGGCTACACCTTC. It specifies CASSMGTGRGGYTF.

This clonotype was observed a handful of times. The chain is built from TRBV5-1 and TRBJ2-7, with D possibly matching TRBD2 (5 bases). The CDR3 is 14 amino acids. V lost 1 base and J lost 7, with 15 bases in between. Germline CDR1 and CDR2: SGHRS and YFSETQ. In nucleotides, the CDR3 is TGCGCCAGCAGCTTGCAGACGGCCTCGGGAGAGCAGTACTTC. Translating gives CASSLQTASGEQYF.

This clonotype appeared a few times. The chain joins TRBV4-2 to TRBJ2-1; 11 bases agree with TRBD2. Germline assignment: CDR1 LGHNA and CDR2 YNFKEQ. V gave up 3 bases and J gave up 8 bases; unmatched junction bases: 3. This CDR3 comprises 14 residues. CDR3 protein: CASSHGTSGDEQFF. CDR3 nucleotides: TGTGCCAGCAGCCACGGGACTAGCGGCGATGAGCAGTTCTTC.

The chain joins TRBV2 to TRBJ1-1; weak D call: TRBD1 (5 bases). Per germline, CDR1 SNHLY and CDR2 FYNNEI. This CDR3 comprises 13 residues. V was trimmed by 6 bases and J by 2 bases, leaving 10 bases between them. The CDR3 region has the DNA TGTGCCAGCAGGGGGGATCACAACACTGAAGCTTTCTTT. Protein product: CASRGDHNTEAFF.

Ten or more counts support this clonotype. This rearrangement joins TRBV12-3 or TRBV12-4 to TRBJ2-7; D ambiguous. The CDR3 has 12 residues. V was trimmed by 4 bases and J by 6 bases, leaving 10 bases between them. CDR3 nucleotide sequence: TGTGCCAGCAGTTCGAGTATCGGCGAGCAGTACTTC. Its protein product is CASSSSIGEQYF.

The chain carries TRBV10-3 and TRBJ2-3; possible D gene TRBD2, 6 bases. V was pared by 9 bases and J by 0 bases, with 16 bases between. Germline V gene data show CDR1 as ENHRY and CDR2 as SYGVKD. The length of the CDR3 is 15 residues. DNA of the CDR3: TGTGCCATTCGCGGAGGGCGTCCTAGCACAGATACGCAGTATTTT. Residues: CAIRGGRPSTDTQYF.

This chain joins TRBV20-1 and TRBJ2-2, with 12 bases lining up with TRBD2. V shed 5 bases and J 7 bases; nucleotides not matched to a gene: 8. CDR1 and CDR2 from the germline V gene are DFQATT and SNEGSKA (reference sequence). This CDR3 spans 15 amino acids. The CDR3 DNA reads TGCAGTGCTGGGCTAGCGGGAGGGCCTGACGGGGAGCTGTTTTTT. This encodes CSAGLAGGPDGELFF.

This clonotype was detected a few times. The chain carries TRBV6-2 or TRBV6-3 and TRBJ1-1; D might be TRBD1 (6 bases). The germline V gene encodes CDR1 MNHEY and CDR2 SVGEGT. The CDR3 contains 15 residues. Trimming left V 6 bases short and J 4 bases short, with 18 bases between. The CDR3 DNA reads TGTGCCAGCAGCGACATCACAGGGATAATCACTGAAGCTTTCTTT. Encoded protein: CASSDITGIITEAFF.

J is TRBJ1-6 and V is TRBV5-1; a weak D match, TRBD1 (5 bases). In germline, CDR1 is SGHRS, CDR2 YFSETQ. V was trimmed by 0 bases and J by 9 bases, leaving 19 bases between them. This CDR3 is 17 amino acids long. The CDR3 region has the DNA TGCGCCAGCAGCTTGGGGTCCTCTCCAGGGAGTGGTTCACCCCTCCACTTT. It yields the protein CASSLGSSPGSGSPLHF.

This rearrangement joins TRBV4-3 to TRBJ1-2; D is unclear. Germline lookup yields CDR1 LGHNA and CDR2 YSLEER. CDR3 length: 15 amino acids. V was shortened by 3 bases and J by 0 bases, with 11 bases between the two germline ends. This CDR3 is CASSQAGLANYGYTF. As DNA, the CDR3 is TGCGCCAGCAGCCAGGCCGGACTAGCTAACTATGGCTACACCTTC.

This clonotype was picked up many times. The J gene is TRBJ2-1, the V gene TRBV6-2 or TRBV6-3; no clear D. With 2 bases removed from V and 12 bases from J, the gap between germline ends came to 11 bases. This CDR3 region has 12 residues. CDR1 and CDR2 (germline): MNHEY, SVGEGT. CDR3 DNA sequence: TGTGCCAGCAGTTACGAGTCAGCCCGGCAGTTCTTC. It specifies CASSYESARQFF.

The chain employs TRBV11-2 and TRBJ2-7, with TRBD1 matching 8 bases. The CDR3 spans 15 residues. The germline CDR1 and CDR2 sequences are SGHAT and FQNNGV. J was trimmed by 4 bases and V by 3 bases; bases with no gene match: 8. Written as DNA, the CDR3 is TGTGCCAGCAGCTTTTCAGAAACAGGGGGGTACGAGCAGTACTTC. Protein product: CASSFSETGGYEQYF.

This clonotype was seen a handful of times. This CDR3 is missing its conserved last phenylalanine or tryptophan, likely due to a read error. The limits of the CDR3 on the DNA are not certain, so only TCRdb's listed CDR3 is given. V gene TRBV6-2 or TRBV6-3 combines with J gene TRBJ2-3; the DNA was not compared with TRBD1, the D call given in the table. Germline V gene sequence: CDR1 MNHEY, CDR2 SVGEGT. The CDR3 is 10 amino acids in total, end residues counted. CDR3 sequence reads: CASSCGDRSR.

This chain links TRBV5-5 with TRBJ2-7; tentatively, D is TRBD1 (6 bases). The CDR3 spans 14 residues. Per the germline V gene, CDR1 is SGHKS and CDR2 is YYEKEE (reference sequence). The germline V and J ends were trimmed by 3 bases and 2 bases, with 12 bases remaining between them. This CDR3 is CASSSQQGTYEQYF. CDR3 in DNA: TGTGCCAGCAGCTCACAACAGGGAACCTACGAGCAGTACTTC.

This clonotype was detected only a few times. The chain couples TRBV2 to TRBJ2-7; D not resolved. Germline V CDR1 and CDR2: SNHLY, FYNNEI. The CDR3 runs to 14 residues. The V and J ends lost 2 bases and 7 bases respectively, with 15 bases between them. Here the CDR3 reads CASSEWYPAAEQYF. The CDR3 DNA follows: TGTGCCAGCAGTGAATGGTACCCAGCCGCGGAGCAGTACTTC.

This clonotype was picked up a small number of times. V and J are TRBV27 and TRBJ2-6; 12 bases fit TRBD1. V lost 5 bases and J lost 2; bases outside the gene matches: 4. This CDR3 has 17 residues. Germline CDR1 MNHEY, CDR2 SMNVEV (reference sequence). The CDR3 protein is CASSGTGGAAGANVLTF. The CDR3 DNA reads as TGTGCCAGCAGTGGGACAGGGGGCGCCGCTGGGGCCAACGTCCTGACTTTC.

This clonotype was detected ten times or more. The rearrangement joins TRBV7-9 to TRBJ2-3; 7 bases are a match to TRBD1. V trimming: 1 base; J trimming: 5 bases; junction bases outside the gene matches: 6. The CDR3 length is 15 residues. The germline CDR1 and CDR2 sequences are SEHNR and FQNEAQ (reference sequence). DNA of the CDR3: TGTGCCAGCAGCTTAGGAGACAGGGTCGGAGATACGCAGTATTTT. The encoded protein is CASSLGDRVGDTQYF.

This chain links TRBV7-8 with TRBJ1-6; no firm D call. The CDR3 contains 14 residues. Germline values: CDR1 SGHVS, CDR2 FQNEAQ. Deletions cut 2 bases from V and 5 bases from J, with 7 bases between. In DNA form, the CDR3 reads TGTGCCAGCAGCTTAATAAGCAATAATTCACCCCTCCACTTT. This encodes CASSLISNNSPLHF. The complete variable domain, with remaining parts taken from reference TRBV7-8 and TRBJ1-6, reads GAGVSQSPRYKVAKRGQDVALRCDPISGHVSLFWYQQALGQGPEFLTYFQNEAQLDKSGLPSDRFFAERPEGSVSTLKIQRTQQEDSAVYLCASSLISNNSPLHFGNGTRLTVT.

In this sample, this clonotype turned up many times. V usage is TRBV4-1 and J usage is TRBJ2-7; no definite D call. This CDR3 is 16 amino acids long. Looked up from germline, CDR1 is MGHRA and CDR2 is YSYEKL. Trimming shortened V by 1 base and J by 3 bases, and 16 bases separated the two germline ends. CDR3 residues: CASSQVKGRRIYEQYF. The DNA for the CDR3 is TGCGCCAGCAGCCAAGTTAAGGGAAGACGCATCTACGAGCAGTACTTC.

This clonotype was observed a few times. The chain combines TRBV27 with TRBJ2-2, with D maybe TRBD1 (6 bases). The germline V and J ends were trimmed by 5 bases and 1 base, with 11 bases remaining between them. The CDR3 sequence is 15 residues long. CDR1 is MNHEY, CDR2 SMNVEV, per germline (reference sequence). The CDR3: CASSARGGNTGELFF. Here the CDR3 DNA reads TGTGCCAGCAGTGCCCGAGGGGGGAACACCGGGGAGCTGTTTTTT.

Comments on this clonotype: A read error may explain this, as a much larger clone is one base away. The V and J genes are TRBV6-6 and TRBJ2-4; D gene ambiguous. This CDR3 is 13 amino acids long. Germline V CDR1 and CDR2: MNHNY, SVGAGI (reference sequence). The CDR3 region has the DNA TGTTCCAGCAGTCCCCTAGTCAAAAACATTCAGTACTTC. Translating gives CSSSPLVKNIQYF.

The sample holds a few counts of this clonotype. This chain links TRBV4-1 with TRBJ1-2; TRBD1 might be the D (5 bases). The V gene lost 4 bases and the J gene lost 3 bases, with 21 bases spanning the gap. From germline, CDR1 is MGHRA and CDR2 YSYEKL. The CDR3 runs to 17 residues. The CDR3 DNA reads as TGCGCCAGCAGCCCCGAGACCGGGACCGCTATTTACTATGGCTACACCTTC. Its protein product is CASSPETGTAIYYGYTF.